Below, 21 T cell receptor beta chains from the same sample are listed, as sequenced in a study of cytomegalovirus exposure and HLA in healthy donors (dated by TCRdb to 2016 to 2017). The library came from the immunoSEQ multiplex PCR assay. A mixture of 60 forward primers for TCR Vbeta segments and 13 reverse primers for TCR Jbeta segments was used in the multiplex PCR. The clones in this table, taken by TCRdb from immuneACCESS, are in-frame only. Not every clone is retained; where verified, under half of the shortfall comes from an unresolved V gene, and the cause of the rest is unknown. Recorded for this sample are over 110,000 clones; around 77% of them occurred a single time. The top ten clonotypes cover approximately 1% of the sample. Sequencing was performed on PBMCs. These receptors came from a man younger than 35 in good health and CMV-seronegative.

In this sample, this clone turned up once. V usage is TRBV5-6 and J usage is TRBJ2-7, with 9 bases fitting TRBD1. This CDR3 contains 15 residues. With V trimmed by 2 bases and J by 3 bases, 6 bases remained unmatched. Germline values: CDR1 SGHDT, CDR2 YYEEEE. The CDR3 DNA reads TGTGCCAGCAGCTTTGCGGGACAGGGTTACTACGAGCAGTACTTC. Residues: CASSFAGQGYYEQYF. Variable domain in full (rest from reference TRBV5-6 and TRBJ2-7): DAGVTQSPTHLIKTRGQQVTLRCSPKSGHDTVSWYQQALGQGPQFIFQYYEEEERQRGNFPDRFSGHQFPNYSSELNVNALLLGDSALYLCASSFAGQGYYEQYFGPGTRLTVT.

Only a few counts were recorded for this clone. This chain connects TRBV2 to TRBJ1-4; weak D call: TRBD1 (5 bases). Germline V gene lookup returns CDR1 SNHLY and CDR2 FYNNEI. CDR3 length: 13 amino acids. V shed 3 bases and J shed 8 bases, with 10 bases lying between them. The CDR3: CASSDRVLEKLFF. The CDR3 nucleotides read TGTGCCAGCAGTGACAGGGTCTTGGAAAAACTGTTTTTT.

About this clone: This sample includes further DNA sequences coding for the same CDR3. This chain links TRBV19 with TRBJ1-1, with D possibly matching TRBD1 (6 bases). This CDR3 has 13 amino acids. CDR1 is LNHDA, CDR2 SQIVND, per germline (reference sequence). V lost 3 bases to trimming and J lost 3 bases, with 8 bases between them. CDR3 sequence reads: CASSIEGDTEAFF. In DNA, the CDR3 is TGTGCCAGTAGTATTGAGGGGGACACTGAAGCTTTCTTT.

CDR3 loop: CASSLGQDTDTQYF. As DNA, the CDR3 is TGTGCCAGCAGCTTAGGACAGGACACAGATACGCAGTATTTT. This chain connects TRBV7-8 to TRBJ2-3; D might be TRBD1 (6 bases). Germline loops: CDR1 SGHVS, CDR2 FQNEAQ. V lost 1 base and J 2 bases, leaving 7 bases between the germline ends. The CDR3 covers 14 residues.

This clone appeared once. The chain recombines TRBV25-1 with TRBJ1-1; tentative D call: TRBD1 (5 bases). CDR3 length: 15 residues. Between the trimmed V and J ends, which lost 0 bases and 4 bases, there was a span of 12 bases. Germline assignment: CDR1 MGHDK and CDR2 SYGVNS. CDR3 sequence (DNA): TGTGCCAGCAGTGAATACGGGCAGGGAGGCACTGAAGCTTTCTTT. It yields the protein CASSEYGQGGTEAFF.

The genes are TRBV29-1 and TRBJ2-6; D is uncertain. Looked up from germline, CDR1 is SQVTM and CDR2 is ANQGSEA. The CDR3 is made up of 17 amino acids. Trimming cost V 2 bases and J 0 bases, with 14 bases left between them. The CDR3 sequence: CSVENPSLGSGANVLTF. CDR3 DNA: TGCAGCGTTGAAAATCCCAGTCTTGGCTCTGGGGCCAACGTCCTGACTTTC.

The chain uses TRBV5-1 and TRBJ1-1, with 7 bases lining up with TRBD1. The CDR3 has 14 amino acids. Germline V lookup: CDR1 SGHRS, CDR2 YFSETQ. The J segment lost 2 bases and the V segment lost 7 bases, leaving 8 bases of the junction unmatched. The CDR3 sequence is CASSWDSLNTEAFF. The DNA for the CDR3 is TGCGCCAGCTCGTGGGACAGCCTTAACACTGAAGCTTTCTTT.

As regards this clone: Other DNA sequences in this sample translate to the same CDR3. The chain recombines TRBV5-6 with TRBJ1-1; D is undetermined. The CDR3 covers 14 residues. CDR1 SGHDT and CDR2 YYEEEE come from the germline V gene. V lost 0 bases and J 4 bases, leaving 10 bases between the germline ends. The CDR3 nucleotides are TGTGCCAGCAGCTTGGGCGTCGGGGTCACTGAAGCTTTCTTT. Its protein product is CASSLGVGVTEAFF.

The chain uses TRBV7-9 and TRBJ1-4, with 9 bases matching TRBD1. CDR3 length: 14 amino acids. Germline V gene sequence: CDR1 SEHNR, CDR2 FQNEAQ (reference sequence). J gave up 6 bases and V 6 bases, and 5 bases lay outside the gene matches. CDR3 loop: CASRSGTGYEKLFF. The CDR3 region has the DNA TGTGCCAGCAGGTCCGGGACAGGGTATGAAAAACTGTTTTTT. The full variable domain, with the rest looked up from reference TRBV7-9 and TRBJ1-4, is DTGVSQNPRHKITKRGQNVTFRCDPISEHNRLYWYRQTLGQGPEFLTYFQNEAQLEKSRLLSDRFSAERPKGSFSTLEIQRTEQGDSAMYLCASRSGTGYEKLFFGSGTQLSVL.

This rearrangement joins TRBV5-4 to TRBJ2-3; maybe TRBD1 (6 bases). The CDR3 loop spans 14 amino acids. In germline, CDR1 is SGHNT, CDR2 YYREEE (reference sequence). V gave up 4 bases and J gave up 2 bases, with 11 bases separating them. CDR3 nucleotide sequence: TGTGCCAGCAGCCGTGACAGGAACACAGATACGCAGTATTTT. Amino acid sequence: CASSRDRNTDTQYF.

The CDR3 DNA follows: TGTGCCAGCAGCTTTGACAGGGATCAGCCCCAGCATTTT. Protein product: CASSFDRDQPQHF. This sequence joins TRBV7-9 and TRBJ1-5, with TRBD1 identical over 7 bases. Losses at the gene ends were 3 bases for V and 5 bases for J; bases not matched to a gene: 1. Germline V gene lookup returns CDR1 SEHNR and CDR2 FQNEAQ (reference sequence). The CDR3 contains 13 residues.

This clone was found a few times. This chain connects TRBV2 to TRBJ1-4; 7 bases are shared with TRBD1. Germline V gene data show CDR1 as SNHLY and CDR2 as FYNNEI. The CDR3 is made up of 14 amino acids. Trimming cost V 5 bases and J 7 bases; bases outside gene matches: 7. The CDR3 protein is CASSPWTGVEKLFF. The DNA of the CDR3 is TGTGCCAGCAGTCCTTGGACAGGAGTTGAAAAACTGTTTTTT.

The J gene is TRBJ2-4, the V gene TRBV19; a weak D match, TRBD1 (6 bases). V lost 5 bases and J lost 7, with 24 bases in between. The CDR3 is 17 amino acids. Germline loops: CDR1 LNHDA, CDR2 SQIVND (reference sequence). The CDR3 region is CASSPRWGRGEGNIQYF. DNA of the CDR3: TGTGCCAGTAGTCCCCGTTGGGGCAGGGGAGAAGGGAACATTCAGTACTTC.

The rearrangement joins TRBV4-1 to TRBJ2-7; TRBD1 matches at 9 bases. With 4 bases clipped from V and 7 bases from J, the junction kept 8 bases outside the gene matches. This CDR3 has 14 residues. Germline loops: CDR1 MGHRA, CDR2 YSYEKL. CDR3 protein: CASSRGTGIQEQYF. The DNA for the CDR3 is TGCGCCAGCAGCCGCGGGACAGGGATACAAGAGCAGTACTTC.

The CDR3 bases are TGTGCCAGCAGCCCCCCAGGGTGGAATGAGCAGTTCTTC. Its translation: CASSPPGWNEQFF. The chain couples TRBV6-5 to TRBJ2-1, with D possibly TRBD1 on 5 matching bases. This CDR3 has 13 residues. Germline CDR1 reads MNHEY; CDR2 reads SVGAGI. V shed 6 bases and J shed 7 bases, with 13 bases lying between them.

The J gene is TRBJ2-3, the V gene TRBV4-1; 8 bases agree with TRBD1. V dropped 2 bases and J dropped 8; count of bases not matched to a gene: 18. Per the germline V gene, CDR1 is MGHRA and CDR2 is YSYEKL. The CDR3 runs 18 residues. CDR3: CASSQFVPLTGGKATQYF. The CDR3 DNA follows: TGCGCCAGCAGCCAATTCGTCCCCCTAACAGGGGGGAAGGCTACGCAGTATTTT.

The chain joins TRBV9 to TRBJ2-7; D is possibly TRBD1 (5 bases). V was pared by 1 base and J by 5 bases, with 16 bases between. Per the germline V gene, CDR1 is SGDLS and CDR2 is YYNGEE. CDR3 length equals 15 residues. The CDR3 nucleotides read TGTGCCAGCAGCGTATCAGGGCCCCCCACGGACGAGCAGTACTTC. Translation: CASSVSGPPTDEQYF.

V and J are TRBV6-6 and TRBJ1-1; TRBD1 is a possible D gene (6 bases). The CDR3 extends over 11 amino acids. Germline values: CDR1 MNHNY, CDR2 SVGAGI (reference sequence). Trimming stripped 9 bases from V and 11 bases from J, with 16 bases between. The CDR3 reads CASLGGARAFF. In DNA form, the CDR3 reads TGTGCCAGTCTCGGGGGGGCGCGGGCTTTCTTT.

The V and J genes are TRBV5-1 and TRBJ2-1; D is possibly TRBD1 (6 bases). CDR3 size: 15 residues. The ends were cut back, 7 bases at V and 0 bases at J, with 14 bases in the middle. Germline values: CDR1 SGHRS, CDR2 YFSETQ. The CDR3 loop reads CASGYRESSYNEQFF. In DNA form, the CDR3 reads TGCGCCAGCGGATACAGGGAGAGCTCCTACAATGAGCAGTTCTTC.

The rearrangement uses TRBV29-1 and TRBJ2-7; perhaps TRBD1 as D (6 bases). The V end lost 4 bases, the J end lost 0 bases, and 10 bases lay between the germline ends. Per the germline V gene, CDR1 is SQVTM and CDR2 is ANQGSEA. The CDR3 contains 13 residues. The CDR3 nucleotides read TGCAGCGTTGGGGGGACATACTCCTACGAGCAGTACTTC. It codes for CSVGGTYSYEQYF.

This rearrangement joins TRBV10-3 to TRBJ1-1; possible D gene TRBD1, 5 bases. V was pared by 0 bases and J by 1 base, with 9 bases between. The germline V gene encodes CDR1 ENHRY and CDR2 SYGVKD. This CDR3 contains 15 residues. As DNA, the CDR3 is TGTGCCATCAGTGAGTCGACAGCGTCGAACACTGAAGCTTTCTTT. Amino acids: CAISESTASNTEAFF.